This TCR beta chain originates from a study of regulatory and conventional T cells in RAG deficiency (TCRdb year 2017). Context from the whole study: High-throughput TCR beta sequencing was used to compare the repertoire diversity and composition of Treg, conventional CD4+ and CD8+ T cells between RAG-deficient patients and healthy controls. The paper as a whole reports these results and caveats: Shorter CDR3 lengths were found in all patient T-cell subsets, and >80% Treg-Tconv repertoire overlap at nucleotide and amino acid level was observed in Omenn syndrome patients. Compared with controls, Omenn syndrome and CID/AS patients had about 99-fold fewer unique TCR beta sequences in Treg cells, whereas the reduction in the other subsets was approximately 10-fold. Rather than being bona fide Treg cells, the sorted CD25-high CD127-low cells in Omenn syndrome patients may represent peripherally activated cells. Some T-cell subset analyses were not done for some subjects. Markedly lower Shannon entropy and higher Simpson indices were observed in RAG-deficient patients than in control T-cell subpopulations.

Fewer than ten healthy control donors served as the comparison group for repertoire analyses. Before genomic DNA extraction, CD8+ T cells lacking CD4 were purified from blood. Measured from the cysteine to the phenylalanine, the CDR3 is 18 residues long. The DNA shown is the 54-base CDR3, in frame from base 1. V and J are truncated by 4 bases and 8 bases respectively, leaving an intervening sequence of 28 bases. CDR1 and CDR2 are drawn from the germline V gene: SGDLS, YYNGEE. Library construction relied on the immunoSEQ multiplex PCR assay. Rearranged TCR beta chain products were amplified from the genomic DNA of sorted T-cell subsets and were then sequenced. The study's processing was this. Repertoire diversity of productive TCR beta rearrangements was quantified using Shannon entropy and Simpson indices. Clonal expansion was assessed using the summed frequency of the 100 most abundant productive TCR beta clonotypes among total reads. A self-reactivity index based on amino acid usage at CDR3beta positions 6 and 7 was applied to the TRB repertoires. Two-way ANOVA was used for repertoire analyses, while Student t or Mann-Whitney tests were used for flow cytometric analyses. In TCRdb, the immuneACCESS table is reduced to in-frame sequences with V and J assigned. These tables do not hold every clone; where another copy was compared, an unresolved V gene accounts for under half, and the others remain unexplained. That table is the source of V, J and clone size, and D and trimming were worked out from the DNA. The sample profile shows 25,000 to 35,000 clones; just under 90% of them were found once. The top ten constitute approximately 5.4% of the sample.

Notes on this clone: The clone's antigen remains unknown. No base-level quality is on record; no much larger clone is a single base apart.

These data were also reused for a study on regulatory T cells. The other study reports the following: The multiplex PCR relied on 52 forward TRBV primers and 13 reverse TRBJ primers, and amplification bias was corrected through assay-based and computational methods. Patient repertoires showed restricted unique TRB V-J pairs and skewed V and J gene usage, most marked in regulatory T cells. Between CD3G-deficient patients and healthy controls, the study compared T-cell receptor beta repertoires in sorted regulatory T cells, conventional CD4+ T cells and CD8+ T cells. Ficoll density separation was used to isolate peripheral blood mononuclear cells. CD3+ CD8+ CD4- T cells were isolated on a FACSAria cell sorter. Within the immunoSEQ assay, multiplex PCR amplified rearranged TRB loci from genomic DNA. An Illumina HiSeq platform was used to sequence the TRB amplicons. Raw sequences were error-filtered and aligned to reference gene sequences by custom algorithms and were subsequently analyzed with the immunoSEQ online tools. The frequencies of productive and nonproductive TRB rearrangements were evaluated among unique sequences as well as among total sequences. Groups were compared by t tests, Mann-Whitney tests or two-way ANOVA performed in Prism software.

The chain employs TRBV9 and TRBJ2-1; TRBD2 is a possible D gene, resting on 7 matching bases. The source is a human donor in good health. Input material: CD8+ T cells sorted from blood. The CDR3 corresponds to CASSTTGRPRGADHEQFF. In nucleotide form, the sequence is TGTGCCAGCAGCACAACAGGGCGGCCCCGGGGGGCGGACCATGAGCAGTTCTTC.